The rows below give T cell receptor beta chains drawn from one sample of a study of STAT5B mutations in CD4+ large granular lymphocyte leukemia. Some clones are missing from TCRdb's copy, which holds only in-frame ones; the method was immunoSEQ multiplex PCR. The sample contains 30,000 or so clones, around 80% of which appear only once. The specimen sequenced was CD4+ T cells from blood buffy coats. The source of these receptors is a human donor in good health. The CDR3 runs from the conserved cysteine through the conserved F or W. The D gene is left open where the match is weak. Size values are once, few and many counts, or a class for expanded clones, and some rows have none.

clone_size d_call j_call v_call cdr3_nt cdr3_aa
. . TRBJ2-7 TRBV20-1 TGCAGTGCTAGAGCCCAGGGGGAGCAGTACTTC CSARAQGEQYF
. . TRBJ2-7 TRBV11-2 TGTGCCAGCACCTCCCTGGGGACTCCCAGCTCCTACGAGCAGTACTTC CASTSLGTPSSYEQYF
. . TRBJ2-3 TRBV7-2 TGTGCCAGCAGCTCTGTTCTAGCACCTCCTGGCACAGATACGCAGTATTTT CASSSVLAPPGTDTQYF
. . TRBJ2-3 TRBV5-1 TGCGCCAGCAGCCGAGGTTCCGGGACGGATACGCAGTATTTT CASSRGSGTDTQYF
. . TRBJ1-5 TRBV10-3 TGTGCCATCAGTGAGTCCGGGAAAGGCGGGAATCAGCCCCAGCATTTT CAISESGKGGNQPQHF
. . TRBJ2-3 TRBV20-1 TGCAGTGCTAGTGCAGATACGCAGTATTTT CSASADTQYF
. . TRBJ2-6 TRBV7-2 TGTGCCAGCAGCTCGGTCTCTGGGGCCAACGTCCTGACTTTC CASSSVSGANVLTF
. . TRBJ2-6 TRBV14 TGTGCCAGCAGCCAGAGGGAACAGTCCTGGGTCCTGACTTTC CASSQREQSWVLTF
. . TRBJ2-1 TRBV27 TGTGCCAGCAGATCGTCCCGCTTCGAGGGCGGTACCTACAATGAGCAGTTCTTC CASRSSRFEGGTYNEQFF
few TRBD1 TRBJ2-7 TRBV25-1 TGTGCCAGCAGTACGACAGGGTTCGCCTCCTACGAGCAGTACTTC CASSTTGFASYEQYF
once . TRBJ2-4 TRBV28 TGTGCCAGCAGTTTCCCTTCTACGGCGACCAAAAACATTCAGTACTTC CASSFPSTATKNIQYF
. TRBD2 TRBJ2-1 TRBV7-2 TGTGCCAGCAGCTTAGCCGTAACTAGCGAATCCTACAATGAGCAGTTCTTC CASSLAVTSESYNEQFF
. . TRBJ2-3 TRBV7-8 TGTGCCAGCAGCGCTCGGGTTCTTAGCACAGATACGCAGTATTTT CASSARVLSTDTQYF
. TRBD2 TRBJ2-2 TRBV5-1 TGCGCCAGCAGCTCACCCCCCCTAGCGGGGGGGACCGGGGAGCTGTTTTTT CASSSPPLAGGTGELFF
. . TRBJ2-4 TRBV4-3 TGCGCCAGCAGCCAAGGGTTGGCTCAAAACATTCAGTACTTC CASSQGLAQNIQYF
. . TRBJ2-3 TRBV30 TGTGCCAAGGGGGGGGTATCTATGGGTATAGATACGCAGTATTTT CAKGGVSMGIDTQYF
. . TRBJ2-7 TRBV5-1 TGCGCCAGCAGCTTGAGTCCGGACGCGGTCTACGAGCAGTACTTC CASSLSPDAVYEQYF
. . TRBJ2-5 TRBV4-1 TGCGCCAGCAGCCAAGATATCCAAGGACTACTTAAAGAGACCCAGTACTTC CASSQDIQGLLKETQYF
. . TRBJ2-4 TRBV4-1 TGCGCCAGCAGCCAAGAAGGCAGGGGCGGGCTATTAGGCAAAAACATTCAGTACTTC CASSQEGRGGLLGKNIQYF
. TRBD2 TRBJ2-7 TRBV19 TGTGCCAGTAGTATATCTGCGGGGGGATTCCTATCCTACGAGCAGTACTTC CASSISAGGFLSYEQYF
once TRBD2 TRBJ2-3 TRBV30 TGTGCCTGGAGTGTAGGACTAGCGGAAGATACGCAGTATTTT CAWSVGLAEDTQYF
. TRBD1 TRBJ1-1 TRBV5-6 TGTGCCAGCAGCGCCGTTTTGACAGGGCGGGCTGAAGCTTTCTTT CASSAVLTGRAEAFF
. TRBD2 TRBJ2-5 TRBV7-2 TGTGCCAGCAGCTTAGGGGCTAGCGGGAGACGGGGTATCAACTTC CASSLGASGRRGINF
. . TRBJ1-1 TRBV19 TGTGCCAGTAGTATCGGGATGAACACTGAAGCTTTCTTT CASSIGMNTEAFF
few . TRBJ1-1 TRBV2 TGTGCCAGCTCCACCGAGGGAATACGGAGCACTGAAGCTTTCTTT CASSTEGIRSTEAFF
. TRBD1 TRBJ2-7 TRBV27 TGTGCCAGCAGTCACTCCGGGACAGGGGGCTCCTACGAGCAGTACTTC CASSHSGTGGSYEQYF
few . TRBJ1-1 TRBV9 TGTGCCAGCAGCGCGACAGAGAACACTGAAGCTTTCTTT CASSATENTEAFF
. TRBD1 TRBJ2-2 TRBV2 TGTGCCAGCAGGCAATGGACAGGGGACACCGGGGAGCTGTTTTTT CASRQWTGDTGELFF
. . TRBJ1-5 TRBV28 TGTGCCAGCAGGGATGTCAGGGGCCCTAATCAGCCCCAGCATTTT CASRDVRGPNQPQHF
. TRBD1 TRBJ2-7 TRBV30 TGTGCCTGGAGTGAACAGGGGCTCGGAAACGAGCAGTACTTC CAWSEQGLGNEQYF
. TRBD2 TRBJ2-5 TRBV7-2 TGTGCCAGCAGCTTAGCGCGTTTAGCGGGGGCGAAAGAGACCCAGTACTTC CASSLARLAGAKETQYF
. TRBD1 TRBJ2-5 TRBV6-1 TGTGCCAGCAGTGAAGAGTGGGGGACAGTACAAGAGACCCAGTACTTC CASSEEWGTVQETQYF
few TRBD1 TRBJ2-4 TRBV29-1 TGCAGCGTTGAAGATCTAGTGACAGGGGGCGCGGACATTCAGTACTTC CSVEDLVTGGADIQYF
. . TRBJ2-1 TRBV9 TGTGCCTGCGCCGAGGCAGGCGATAACAATGAGCAGTTCTTC CACAEAGDNNEQFF
. . TRBJ2-1 TRBV4-2 TGTGCCAGCACCCGCCCTGGCGGGACCTACAATGAGCAGTTCTTC CASTRPGGTYNEQFF
. TRBD1 TRBJ2-2 TRBV7-9 TGTGCCAGCAGCCAGACAGGGGACACCGGGGAGCTGTTTTTT CASSQTGDTGELFF
. . TRBJ2-1 TRBV27 TGTGCCAGCAGTTTAAGGAAAGGGCCTAACTCCTACAATGAGCAGTTCTTC CASSLRKGPNSYNEQFF
. . TRBJ2-3 TRBV7-9 TGTGCCAGCAGCTCTTGGGCCCTTACCACAGATACGCAGTATTTT CASSSWALTTDTQYF
. TRBD2 TRBJ2-5 TRBV7-2 TGTGCCAGCAGCTTAGGACTAGCGGGGTCTCTACAAGAGACCCAGTACTTC CASSLGLAGSLQETQYF
. TRBD2 TRBJ2-7 TRBV5-4 TGTGCCAGCAGCCCAGGACTAGCGGGAGTGGGCGAGCAGTACTTC CASSPGLAGVGEQYF
. . TRBJ1-1 TRBV6-1 TGTGCCAGCAGTGCAGGGACTGAAGCTTTCTTT CASSAGTEAFF
. . TRBJ2-1 TRBV7-2 TGTGCCAGCAGCCCACCTCGGTTGGACAATGAGCAGTTCTTC CASSPPRLDNEQFF
. . TRBJ1-4 TRBV10-3 TGTGCCATCTCCCAATTGGCTGAAAAACTGTTTTTT CAISQLAEKLFF
. . TRBJ1-5 TRBV5-1 TGCGCCAGCAGCTTGGACAGCAATCAGCCCCAGCATTTT CASSLDSNQPQHF
. . TRBJ2-3 TRBV5-1 TGCGCCAGCAGGCCTGCGGGGCCCCGCACAGATACGCAGTATTTT CASRPAGPRTDTQYF
. . TRBJ2-7 TRBV7-2 TGTGCCAGCAGCCTAGACAGGTCCTCCTACGAGCAGTACTTC CASSLDRSSYEQYF
. TRBD1 TRBJ1-1 TRBV18 TGTGCCAGCTCACCACCGATAGTACAGGGGGCGACTGAAGCTTTCTTT CASSPPIVQGATEAFF
. . TRBJ1-1 TRBV6-5 TGTGCCAGCAGTTCCGTGGGGGGAATGAACACTGAAGCTTTCTTT CASSSVGGMNTEAFF
. TRBD1 TRBJ2-7 TRBV11-3 TGTGCCAGCAGCTTAGTGGGACAGGGCCACTACGAGCAGTACTTC CASSLVGQGHYEQYF
few . TRBJ1-2 TRBV28 TGTGCCAGCAGTTCCCGAATATCTGGCTACACCTTC CASSSRISGYTF
few . TRBJ2-7 TRBV6-1 TGTGCCAGCACCGGAATCCACAGCTACGAGCAGTACTTC CASTGIHSYEQYF